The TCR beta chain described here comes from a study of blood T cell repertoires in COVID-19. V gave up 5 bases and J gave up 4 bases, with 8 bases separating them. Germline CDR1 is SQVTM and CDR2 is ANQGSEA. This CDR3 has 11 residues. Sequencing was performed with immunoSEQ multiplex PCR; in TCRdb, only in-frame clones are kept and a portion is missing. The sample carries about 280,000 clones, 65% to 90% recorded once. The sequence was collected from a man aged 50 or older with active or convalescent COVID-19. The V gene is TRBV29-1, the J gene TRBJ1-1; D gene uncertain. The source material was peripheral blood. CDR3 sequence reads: CSVPRGTEAFF. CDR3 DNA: TGCAGCGTTCCGCGGGGCACTGAAGCTTTCTTT.